The clone carrying this T cell receptor beta chain was detected ten times or more. As yet, its antigen is unknown. Germline CDR1 reads DFQATT; CDR2 reads SNEGSKA (reference sequence). The V and J ends lost 0 bases and 2 bases respectively, with 5 bases between them. This CDR3 comprises 13 residues. Unique molecular identifiers were used in preparing the TCRbeta library. TCRdb reprocessed the PCR reads via MiXCR and lists one record per CDR3 protein. The profile shows approximately 110,000 distinct CDR3 sequences, under 30% of them singletons. This entry comes from a study of T-cell reconstitution after alpha-beta-depleted transplantation in children. Overall study results and limits: T-cell numbers and diversity, one year after transplant, stemmed largely from T cells that were newly produced. After transplant, at about two months, alpha-beta T cells were reportedly derived from several hundred expanded graft clones. The high TCRbeta diversity at day 60 in some patients came from surviving recipient T cells and thymic progenitors.

Material: PBMCs, mostly from graft donor cells, obtained 180 days after TCRalphabeta/CD19-depleted stem cell transplant. V is TRBV20-1 and J is TRBJ1-3; TRBD1 is a possible D gene (5 bases). The clonotype comes from a male patient aged 2-15 years who had a stem cell transplant for chronic granulomatous disease, so the T cells may come from the graft donor. The CDR3: CSAREGAGNTIYF. The CDR3 coding sequence is TGCAGTGCTAGAGAAGGGGCTGGAAACACCATATATTTT.